This TCR beta chain was found in a study of STAT5B mutations in CD4+ large granular lymphocyte leukemia. Study background: Healthy donors showed HLA-associated enrichment of the CDR3 'QG' motif. Overall study findings and caveats: Around 25% of private leukemic clonotypes occurred rarely in other patients' non-leukemic repertoires.

Worth noting for this clone: Its antigen remains unidentified.

The CDR3 contains 13 residues. Trimming stripped 6 bases from V and 5 bases from J, with 13 bases between. Looked up from germline, CDR1 is LNHDA and CDR2 is SQIVND (reference sequence). TCRdb's table, derived via immunoSEQ multiplex PCR, lists solely in-frame clones and lacks some. The sample has around 50,000 clones; 80% to 85% are singletons. Sequencing was performed on CD4+ T cells from blood buffy coats. The sequence was collected from a human donor in good health. The chain is built from TRBV19 and TRBJ1-1, with D unresolved. Written as DNA, the CDR3 is TGTGCCAGTAGCGTGGACGCCGAGACTGAAGCTTTCTTT. Its protein is CASSVDAETEAFF.